The 5 T cell receptor beta chains reported below all come from one sample, sequenced in a study of CD8+ T cells in alopecia areata. cDNA prepared by RNA extraction and subsequent reverse transcription served as the template for sequencing. TCRdb's copy holds only in-frame clones and misses some; the assay was immunoSEQ multiplex PCR. Altogether approximately 180,000 clones are present, 40% to 65% being singletons, with the ten largest covering 10% to 12%. Treatment meaning: oral pan-JAK inhibitor, 5-10 mg twice daily. Sequenced material: CD8+ T cells sorted from blood, taken at week 24, from a patient treated with tofacitinib. Every receptor here comes from a human donor with alopecia areata.

The chain couples TRBV29-1 to TRBJ2-5; TRBD2 might be the D (5 bases). Germline V gene data show CDR1 as SQVTM and CDR2 as ANQGSEA. This CDR3 is 14 amino acids long. V was pared by 2 bases and J by 3 bases, with 13 bases between. The CDR3, as DNA: TGCAGCGTTGAACGGGCTGAGGAGGAAGAGACCCAGTACTTC. This gives the protein CSVERAEEEETQYF.

This chain joins TRBV2 and TRBJ2-2; a weak D match, TRBD1 (6 bases). This CDR3 region has 18 residues. With 6 bases removed from V and 0 bases from J, the gap between germline ends came to 20 bases. Germline loops: CDR1 SNHLY, CDR2 FYNNEI. CDR3 sequence: CASRMTGASYANTGELFF. The CDR3 coding sequence is TGTGCCAGCAGGATGACAGGCGCCTCATATGCGAACACCGGGGAGCTGTTTTTT.

V usage is TRBV25-1 and J usage is TRBJ1-1, with no clear D. Per the germline V gene, CDR1 is MGHDK and CDR2 is SYGVNS. The germline V and J ends were trimmed by 1 base and 5 bases, with 2 bases remaining between them. This CDR3 has 11 residues. In nucleotides, the CDR3 is TGTGCCAGCAGTGAATTGACTGAAGCTTTCTTT. Translating it yields CASSELTEAFF.

The rearrangement joins TRBV29-1 to TRBJ2-1, with D perhaps being TRBD1 or TRBD2 (6 bases each). This CDR3 has 13 residues. V was trimmed by 3 bases and J by 7 bases, leaving 13 bases between them. Germline assignment: CDR1 SQVTM and CDR2 ANQGSEA. The CDR3 DNA is TGCAGCGTTGAGAGGGGGGTTAAAAATGAGCAGTTCTTC. Encoded protein: CSVERGVKNEQFF.

This sequence joins TRBV11-2 and TRBJ2-1, with 10 bases that match TRBD1. This CDR3 spans 17 amino acids. CDR1 is SGHAT and CDR2 is FQNNGV in the germline V gene. Trimming took 3 bases from V and 6 from J; bases not matched to a gene: 11. The CDR3 DNA reads as TGTGCCAGCAGCTTCCCCGCGGGGACAGGGGATGCCAATGAGCAGTTCTTC. Amino acids: CASSFPAGTGDANEQFF.